These T cell receptor beta chains were read from a single sample in a study of T cells in Graves' hyperthyroidism and ophthalmopathy. TCRdb independently ran MiXCR on the multiplex PCR reads; one entry per CDR3 protein. This sample has more than 500,000 distinct CDR3 sequences, with about 46% found just once. The sequencing sample was made of peripheral blood or thyroid tissue (not recorded which). The source is an adult woman with Graves' disease, either hyperthyroidism or ophthalmopathy (not recorded which). Both conserved end residues are part of each CDR3. D genes are given only for firm matches. Size tells how often a clone was seen (once, few, many) or the class of an expanded clone, and some rows leave it out.

>TRBV9|TRBJ1-1|.|.
CASSLGPRRNTEAFF
TGTGCCAGCAGCTTAGGCCCCAGGAGGAACACTGAAGCTTTCTTT
>TRBV20-1|TRBJ1-2|many|.
CSARESNYGYTF
TGCAGTGCTAGAGAGTCTAACTATGGCTACACCTTC
>TRBV15|TRBJ2-6|few|.
CATSRDSVAGANVLTF
TGTGCCACCAGCAGAGATAGTGTCGCTGGGGCCAACGTCCTGACTTTC
>TRBV2|TRBJ2-7|few|.
CASGREYEQYF
TGTGCCAGCGGGAGAGAATACGAGCAGTACTTC
>TRBV7-2|TRBJ1-5|few|.
CASSETRDQPQHF
TGTGCCAGCAGCGAGACCCGGGATCAGCCCCAGCATTTT
>TRBV19|TRBJ1-5|.|.
CASSILTGNQPQHF
TGTGCCAGTAGTATCCTTACAGGCAATCAGCCCCAGCATTTT
>TRBV24-1|TRBJ1-5|few|.
CATSEEGFYQPQHF
TGTGCCACCAGTGAGGAAGGGTTCTATCAGCCCCAGCATTTT
>TRBV10-1|TRBJ1-5|.|.
CASSNPLGNQPQHF
TGCGCCAGCAGCAACCCGTTGGGCAATCAGCCCCAGCATTTT
>TRBV5-1|TRBJ1-1|.|TRBD1
CASTTQGEETEAFF
TGCGCCAGTACTACCCAGGGGGAAGAAACTGAAGCTTTCTTT
>TRBV25-1|TRBJ2-5|.|TRBD2
CASSTSGRAGTQYF
TGTGCCAGCTCGACTAGCGGGAGGGCCGGGACCCAGTACTTC
>TRBV2|TRBJ1-1|few|.
CASSEWAVNTEAFF
TGTGCCAGCAGTGAATGGGCGGTGAACACTGAAGCTTTCTTT
>TRBV5-1|TRBJ1-4|.|TRBD1
CASSFTGGPSTNEKLFF
TGTGCCAGCAGCTTTACAGGGGGACCCTCAACTAATGAAAAACTGTTTTTT
>TRBV5-1|TRBJ2-2|.|.
CASSQGRSNTGELFF
TGCGCCAGCAGCCAGGGACGCTCGAACACCGGAGAGCTGTTTTTT
>TRBV20-1|TRBJ2-5|.|TRBD1
CSARQQGGCETQYF
TGCAGTGCTAGACAACAGGGGGGCTGCGAGACCCAGTACTTC
>TRBV9|TRBJ1-6|once|.
CASSQVPANSPLHF
TGTGCCAGCAGCCAAGTGCCGGCAAATTCACCCCTCCACTTT
>TRBV20-1|TRBJ1-3|.|TRBD1
CSAGQGYSGNTIYF
TGCAGTGCTGGACAGGGGTACTCTGGAAACACCATATATTTT
>TRBV6-5|TRBJ1-5|few|.
CASSSWTANQPQHF
TGTGCCAGCAGTTCCTGGACAGCCAATCAGCCCCAGCATTTT
>TRBV2|TRBJ1-2|many|.
CASSPGDGHSGYGYTF
TGTGCCAGCAGTCCCGGGGACGGTCATTCGGGCTATGGCTACACCTTC
>TRBV20-1|TRBJ1-2|many|.
CSASYRLSYGYTF
TGCAGTGCTTCATATCGCCTCTCCTATGGCTACACCTTC
>TRBV29-1|TRBJ2-2|.|TRBD2
CSVEGGRAEGGELFF
TGCAGCGTTGAAGGCGGGAGGGCCGAAGGCGGGGAGCTGTTTTTT
>TRBV10-3|TRBJ2-2|.|.
CAIESGRGGTGELFF
TGTGCCATCGAGTCAGGTCGAGGGGGTACCGGGGAGCTGTTTTTT
>TRBV20-1|TRBJ2-5|many|TRBD2
CSARGGGLAEISQETQYF
TGCAGTGCTAGAGGGGGAGGACTAGCGGAGATAAGCCAAGAGACCCAGTACTTC
>TRBV29-1|TRBJ2-6|.|.
CSLRGLGANVLTF
TGCAGCTTGAGGGGCCTTGGGGCCAACGTCCTGACTTTC
>TRBV7-9|TRBJ2-7|once|.
CASSLSRFSNYEQYF
TGTGCCAGCAGCTTAAGTAGATTCTCAAACTACGAGCAGTACTTC
>TRBV27|TRBJ2-5|many|.
CASSLSGQGTQYF
TGTGCCAGCAGTTTATCCGGCCAGGGGACCCAGTACTTC